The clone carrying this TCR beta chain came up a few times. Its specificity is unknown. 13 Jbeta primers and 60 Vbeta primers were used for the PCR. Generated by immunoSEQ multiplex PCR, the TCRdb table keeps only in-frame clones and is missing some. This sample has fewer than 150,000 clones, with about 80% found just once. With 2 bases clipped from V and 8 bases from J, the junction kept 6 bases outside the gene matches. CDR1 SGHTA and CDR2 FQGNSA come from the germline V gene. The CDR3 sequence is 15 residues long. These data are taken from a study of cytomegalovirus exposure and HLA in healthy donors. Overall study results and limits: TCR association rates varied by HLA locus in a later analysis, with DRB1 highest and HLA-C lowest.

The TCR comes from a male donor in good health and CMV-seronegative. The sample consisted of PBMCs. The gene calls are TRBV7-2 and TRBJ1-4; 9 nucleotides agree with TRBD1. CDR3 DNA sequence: TGTGCCAGCAGCTTACGTAGGACAGGGGTAGAAAAACTGTTTTTT. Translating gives CASSLRRTGVEKLFF.